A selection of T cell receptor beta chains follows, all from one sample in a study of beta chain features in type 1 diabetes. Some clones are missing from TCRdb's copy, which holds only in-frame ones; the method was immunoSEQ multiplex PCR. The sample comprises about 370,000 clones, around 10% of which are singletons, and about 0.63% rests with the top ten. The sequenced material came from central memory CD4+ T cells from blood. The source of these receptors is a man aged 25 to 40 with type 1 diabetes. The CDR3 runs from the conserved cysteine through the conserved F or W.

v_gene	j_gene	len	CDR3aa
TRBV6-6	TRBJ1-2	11	CASSEGYGYTF
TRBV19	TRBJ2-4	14	CATQEAGARDIQYF
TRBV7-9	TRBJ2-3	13	CASRLRVADTQYF
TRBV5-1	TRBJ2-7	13	CASSSGTGFEQYF
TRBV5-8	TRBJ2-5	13	CASSLGRKETQYF
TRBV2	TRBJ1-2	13	CASRATPDYGYTF
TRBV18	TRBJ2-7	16	CASSPRIAGQGSEQYF
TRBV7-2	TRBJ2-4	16	CASSSGLAGGENIQYF
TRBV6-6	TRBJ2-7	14	CASSYWGSSYEQYF
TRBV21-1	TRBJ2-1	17	CASSKGRSGRTYNEQFF
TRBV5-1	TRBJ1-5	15	CASSLGVNSNQPQHF
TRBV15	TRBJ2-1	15	CATSSLSGDNNEQFF
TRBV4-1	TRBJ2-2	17	CASSQGGGRLNTGELFF
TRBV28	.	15	CASSSPVRGRGEQYF
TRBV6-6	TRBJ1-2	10	CASSSYGYTF
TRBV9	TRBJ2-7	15	CASSVVTDPSGEQYF
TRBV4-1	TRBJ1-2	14	CASSQVVGIGGYTF
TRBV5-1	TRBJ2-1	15	CASSLTVQGGNEQFF
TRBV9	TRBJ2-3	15	CASSVSGRGTDTQYF
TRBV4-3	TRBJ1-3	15	CASSEAGSSGNTIYF
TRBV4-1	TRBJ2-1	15	CASSQEQGRLGEQFF
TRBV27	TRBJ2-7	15	CASSSWAGASYEQYF
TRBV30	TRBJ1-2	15	CAWSSPGQSNYGYTF
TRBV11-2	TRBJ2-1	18	CASSSPPRLAGAKHEQFF
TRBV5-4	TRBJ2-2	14	CASRQGINAGELFF
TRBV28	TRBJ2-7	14	CASKTQQGINEQYF
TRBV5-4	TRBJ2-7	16	CASSPDGYTYSYEQYF
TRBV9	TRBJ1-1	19	CASSWLKDIRRDGNTEAFF
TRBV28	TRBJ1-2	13	CASSRVTNYGYTF
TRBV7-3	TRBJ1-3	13	CASSFRGGNTIYF
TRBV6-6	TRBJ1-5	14	CASSYGVWDQPQHF
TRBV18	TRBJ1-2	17	CASSPQEQDRLVYGYTF
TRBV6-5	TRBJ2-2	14	CASTRQVNTGELFF
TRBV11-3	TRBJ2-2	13	CASSLRNTGELFF
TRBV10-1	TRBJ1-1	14	CASSTTGGSTEAFF
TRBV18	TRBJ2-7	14	CASSLAGTLYEQYF
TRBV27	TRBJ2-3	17	CASSLRVRDRVTDTQYF
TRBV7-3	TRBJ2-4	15	CASSQEWQGYNIQYF
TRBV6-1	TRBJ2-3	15	CASSEGRFNGDTQYF
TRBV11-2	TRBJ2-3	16	CASSFLQGTSTDTQYF
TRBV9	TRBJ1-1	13	CASSFQGANEAFF
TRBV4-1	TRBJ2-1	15	CASSPLRPRGNEQFF
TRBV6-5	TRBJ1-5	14	CASSYSTFGQPQHF
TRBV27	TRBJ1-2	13	CASSRGQDYGYTF
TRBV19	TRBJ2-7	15	CASSEGTSGKLWQYF
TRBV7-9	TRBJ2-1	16	CASSLGTGSSYNEQFF
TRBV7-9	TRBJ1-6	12	CASSLTESPLHF
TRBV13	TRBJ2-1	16	CASSSSGTSGRNEQFF
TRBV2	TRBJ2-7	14	CASTSGAGGYEQYF
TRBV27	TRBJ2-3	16	CASSRRTVPSTDTQYF
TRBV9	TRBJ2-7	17	CASSPRGQGGSSYEQYF
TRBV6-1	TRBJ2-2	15	CASSRQGRVTGELFF
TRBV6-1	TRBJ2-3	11	CASSLVDTQYF
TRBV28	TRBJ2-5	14	CASSFNVYQETQYF